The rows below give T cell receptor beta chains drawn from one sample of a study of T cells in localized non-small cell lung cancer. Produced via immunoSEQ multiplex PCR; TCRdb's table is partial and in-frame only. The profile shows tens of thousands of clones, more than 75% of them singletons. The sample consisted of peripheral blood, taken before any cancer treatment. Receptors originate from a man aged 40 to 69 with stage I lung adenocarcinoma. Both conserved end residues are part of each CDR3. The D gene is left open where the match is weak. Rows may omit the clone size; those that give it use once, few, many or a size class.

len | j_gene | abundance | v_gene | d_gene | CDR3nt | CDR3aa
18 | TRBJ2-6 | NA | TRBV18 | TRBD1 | TGTGCCAGCTCACCACAGGCAGGGGGCATTGGTGGGGCCAACGTCCTGACTTTC | CASSPQAGGIGGANVLTF
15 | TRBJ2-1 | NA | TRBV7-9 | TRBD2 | TGTGCCAGCAGCAAACTAGCGGGTTCCTACAATGAGCAGTTCTTC | CASSKLAGSYNEQFF
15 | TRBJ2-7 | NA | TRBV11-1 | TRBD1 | TGTGCCAGCAGCTTAATAGGGACAGGGAACTACGAGCAGTACTTC | CASSLIGTGNYEQYF
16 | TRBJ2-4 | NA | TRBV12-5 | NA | TGTGCTAGTGGTTTGGTAAATAGACAGGACAAAAACATTCAGTACTTC | CASGLVNRQDKNIQYF
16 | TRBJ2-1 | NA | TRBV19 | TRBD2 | TGTGCCAGTAGTCTAGCGGGAGACGTGTCCTACAATGAGCAGTTCTTC | CASSLAGDVSYNEQFF
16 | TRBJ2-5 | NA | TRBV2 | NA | TGTGCCAGCAGTGAAGCGCTTGCCGTTGCACAAGAGACCCAGTACTTC | CASSEALAVAQETQYF
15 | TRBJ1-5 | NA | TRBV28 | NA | TGTGCCAGCAGTTTACAGTTTTTAGGCAATCAGCCCCAGCATTTT | CASSLQFLGNQPQHF
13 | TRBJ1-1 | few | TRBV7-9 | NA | TGTGCCAGCAGCCTCGACATGAACACTGAAGCTTTCTTT | CASSLDMNTEAFF
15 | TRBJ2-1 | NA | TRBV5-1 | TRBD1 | TGCGCCAGCAGCTTGGGGGACAGGTCCTACAATGAGCAGTTCTTC | CASSLGDRSYNEQFF
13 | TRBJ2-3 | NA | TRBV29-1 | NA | TGCAGCGTTGATACTACCTCCACAGATACGCAGTATTTT | CSVDTTSTDTQYF
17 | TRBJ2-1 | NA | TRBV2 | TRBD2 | TGTGCCAGCAGTGAACTTATGCTAGCGGGAGGGGGAAATGAGCAGTTCTTC | CASSELMLAGGGNEQFF
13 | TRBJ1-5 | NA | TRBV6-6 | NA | TGTGCCAGCCGACGGGTGTCCAATCAGCCCCAGCATTTT | CASRRVSNQPQHF
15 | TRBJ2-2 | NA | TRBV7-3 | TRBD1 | TGTGCCAGCAGCTCCGGACAGGGAGTTCAATCGGAGCTGTTTTTT | CASSSGQGVQSELFF
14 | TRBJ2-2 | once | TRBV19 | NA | TGTGCCAGTTCCGGGACGGTAAACACCGGGGAGCTGTTTTTT | CASSGTVNTGELFF
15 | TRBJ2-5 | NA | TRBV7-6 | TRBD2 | TGTGCCAGCGCACTAAGACTAGCGGGAGGAGAGACCCAGTACTTC | CASALRLAGGETQYF
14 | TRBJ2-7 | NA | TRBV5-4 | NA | TGTGCCAGCAGCTTGCAACAGGCTTACTACGAGCAGTACTTC | CASSLQQAYYEQYF
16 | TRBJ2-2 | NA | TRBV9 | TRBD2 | TGTGCCAGCAGCCCACCAACTAGCGGAAGGGGCGGGGAGCTGTTTTTT | CASSPPTSGRGGELFF
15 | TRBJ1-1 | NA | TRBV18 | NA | TGTGCCAGCTCACCTCTTCTTGACATGGGCACTGAAGCTTTCTTT | CASSPLLDMGTEAFF
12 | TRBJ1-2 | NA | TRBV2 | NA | TGTGCCAGCAGTGCAGAGAACTATGGCTACACCTTC | CASSAENYGYTF
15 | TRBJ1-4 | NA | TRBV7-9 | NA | TGTGCCAGCAGCTTAGACACTTCAACTAATGAAAAACTGTTTTTT | CASSLDTSTNEKLFF
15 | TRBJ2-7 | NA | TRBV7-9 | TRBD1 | TGTGCCAGCAGTCTTGGAGGACAGGGGGACTACGAGCAGTACTTC | CASSLGGQGDYEQYF
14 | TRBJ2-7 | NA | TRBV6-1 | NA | TGTGCCAGCAGTGTGGACAGGACTACTTACGAGCAGTACTTC | CASSVDRTTYEQYF
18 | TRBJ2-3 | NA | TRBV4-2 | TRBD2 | TGTGCCAGCAGCCCTTTAAATACGCTAGCGGGGGGCACAGATACGCAGTATTTT | CASSPLNTLAGGTDTQYF
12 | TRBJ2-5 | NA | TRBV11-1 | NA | TGTGCCAGCAGCTCCCTGGGGGAGACCCAGTACTTC | CASSSLGETQYF
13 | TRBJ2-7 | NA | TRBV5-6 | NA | TGTGCCAGCAGCTTGGTACTCTCCTACGAGCAGTACTTC | CASSLVLSYEQYF
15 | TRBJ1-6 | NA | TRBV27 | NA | TGTGCCAGCAGTCCAAGACAGGTCTCAAATTCACCCCTCCACTTT | CASSPRQVSNSPLHF
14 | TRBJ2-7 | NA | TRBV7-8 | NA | TGTGCCAGCAGCTTAGAAGGAGACTCCTACGAGCAGTACTTC | CASSLEGDSYEQYF
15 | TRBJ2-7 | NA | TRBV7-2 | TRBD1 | TGTGCCAGCAGCTCGCAGACAGGGGGCGTTTACGAGCAGTACTTC | CASSSQTGGVYEQYF
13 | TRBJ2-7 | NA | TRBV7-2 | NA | TGTGCCAGCAGCTTAGGTGCAGGCTACGAGCAGTACTTC | CASSLGAGYEQYF
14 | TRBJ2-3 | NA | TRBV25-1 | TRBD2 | TGTGCCAGCAGTGATAGTCTAGCGGGAGATACGCAGTATTTT | CASSDSLAGDTQYF
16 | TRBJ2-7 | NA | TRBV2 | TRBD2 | TGTGCCAGCAGTGAGAGACTAGCGGGAGATTGGCGCGAGCAGTACTTC | CASSERLAGDWREQYF
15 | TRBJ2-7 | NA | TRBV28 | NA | TGTGCCAGCAGTTTCGACCCCTCGGGCTCCTACGAGCAGTACTTC | CASSFDPSGSYEQYF
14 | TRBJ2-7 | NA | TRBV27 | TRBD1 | TGTGCCAGCACCCGGACAGGGTATGGTTACGAGCAGTACTTC | CASTRTGYGYEQYF
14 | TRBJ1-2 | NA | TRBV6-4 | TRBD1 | TGTGCCAGCAGTCCCGGGACAGGGAACTATGGCTACACCTTC | CASSPGTGNYGYTF
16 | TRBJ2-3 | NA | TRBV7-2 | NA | TGTGCCAGCAGCTTTGGAGGTGGCCCATTAACAGATACGCAGTATTTT | CASSFGGGPLTDTQYF
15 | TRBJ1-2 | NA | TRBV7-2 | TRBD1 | TGTGCCAGCAGCATCAGCCTGACAGGGGGCTATGGCTACACCTTC | CASSISLTGGYGYTF
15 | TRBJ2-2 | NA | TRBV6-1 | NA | TGTGCCAGCAGACTAGGGGCCCCGGGGACCGGGGAGCTGTTTTTT | CASRLGAPGTGELFF